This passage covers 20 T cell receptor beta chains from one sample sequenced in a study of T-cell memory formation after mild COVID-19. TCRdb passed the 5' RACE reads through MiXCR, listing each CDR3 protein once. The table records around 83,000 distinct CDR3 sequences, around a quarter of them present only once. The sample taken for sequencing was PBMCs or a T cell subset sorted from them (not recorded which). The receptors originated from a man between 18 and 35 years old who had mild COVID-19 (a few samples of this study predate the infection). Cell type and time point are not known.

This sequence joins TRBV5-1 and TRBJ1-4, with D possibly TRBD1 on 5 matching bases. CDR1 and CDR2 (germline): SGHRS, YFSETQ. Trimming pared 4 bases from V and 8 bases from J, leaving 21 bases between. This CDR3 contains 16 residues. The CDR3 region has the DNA TGCGCCAGCAGCCTTCAGCCCGGGACCCCTGCGGAAAAACTGTTTTTT. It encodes CASSLQPGTPAEKLFF.

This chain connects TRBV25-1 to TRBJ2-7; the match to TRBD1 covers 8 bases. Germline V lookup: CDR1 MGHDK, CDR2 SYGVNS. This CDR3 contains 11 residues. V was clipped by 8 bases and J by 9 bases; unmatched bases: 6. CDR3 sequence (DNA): TGTGCCAGCGGTACAGGGGGTGTGCAGTACTTC. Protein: CASGTGGVQYF.

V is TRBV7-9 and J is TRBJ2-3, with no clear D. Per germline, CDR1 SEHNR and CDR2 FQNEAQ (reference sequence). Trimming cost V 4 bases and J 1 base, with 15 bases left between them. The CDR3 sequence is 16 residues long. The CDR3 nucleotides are TGTGCCAGCAGCTCCAGTGGGTCCGATGGCACAGATACGCAGTATTTT. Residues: CASSSSGSDGTDTQYF.

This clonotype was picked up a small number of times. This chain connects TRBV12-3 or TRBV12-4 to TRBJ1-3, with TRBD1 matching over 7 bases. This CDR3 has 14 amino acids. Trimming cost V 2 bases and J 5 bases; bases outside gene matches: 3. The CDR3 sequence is CASSLRGQRNTIYF. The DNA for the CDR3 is TGTGCCAGCAGTTTAAGGGGACAGAGAAACACCATATATTTT.

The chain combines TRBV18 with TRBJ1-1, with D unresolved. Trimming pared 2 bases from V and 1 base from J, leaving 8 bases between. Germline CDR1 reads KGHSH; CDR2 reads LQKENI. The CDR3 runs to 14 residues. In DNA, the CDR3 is TGTGCCAGCTCACCAGGGTCTCAGAACACTGAAGCTTTCTTT. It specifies CASSPGSQNTEAFF.

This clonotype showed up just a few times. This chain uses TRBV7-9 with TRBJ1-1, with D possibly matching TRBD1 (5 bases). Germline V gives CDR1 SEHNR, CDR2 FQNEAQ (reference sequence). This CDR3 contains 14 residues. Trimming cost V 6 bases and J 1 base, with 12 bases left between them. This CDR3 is CASRPQVGNTEAFF. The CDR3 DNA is TGTGCCAGCAGACCACAGGTCGGGAACACTGAAGCTTTCTTT.

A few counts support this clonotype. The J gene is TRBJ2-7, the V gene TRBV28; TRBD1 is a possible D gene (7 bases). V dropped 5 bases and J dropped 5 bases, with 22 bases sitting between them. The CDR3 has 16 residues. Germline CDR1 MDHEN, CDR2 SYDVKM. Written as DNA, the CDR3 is TGTGCCAGCAGTCCCCCGTTGGGCAGGGGGGTTAACGAGCAGTACGTC. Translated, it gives CASSPPLGRGVNEQYV.

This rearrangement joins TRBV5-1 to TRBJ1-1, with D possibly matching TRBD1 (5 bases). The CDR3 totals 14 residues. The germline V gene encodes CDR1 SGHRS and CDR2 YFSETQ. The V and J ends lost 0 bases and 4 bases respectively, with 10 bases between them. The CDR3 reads CASSLVTRGTEAFF. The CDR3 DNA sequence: TGCGCCAGCAGCTTGGTCACAAGGGGCACTGAAGCTTTCTTT.

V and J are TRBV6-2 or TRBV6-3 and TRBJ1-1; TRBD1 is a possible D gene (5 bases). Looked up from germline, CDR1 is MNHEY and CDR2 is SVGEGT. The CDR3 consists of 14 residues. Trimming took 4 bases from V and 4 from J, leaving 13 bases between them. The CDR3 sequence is CASSSRGATTEAFF. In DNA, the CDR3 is TGTGCCAGCAGTTCCAGAGGGGCGACCACTGAAGCTTTCTTT.

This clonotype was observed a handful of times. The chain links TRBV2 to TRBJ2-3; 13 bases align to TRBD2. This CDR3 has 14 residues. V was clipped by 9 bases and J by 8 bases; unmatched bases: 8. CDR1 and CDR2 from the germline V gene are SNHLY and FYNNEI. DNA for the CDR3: TGTGCCAGGGGCACTAGCGGGGGGGCCTCTACGCAGTATTTT. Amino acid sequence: CARGTSGGASTQYF.

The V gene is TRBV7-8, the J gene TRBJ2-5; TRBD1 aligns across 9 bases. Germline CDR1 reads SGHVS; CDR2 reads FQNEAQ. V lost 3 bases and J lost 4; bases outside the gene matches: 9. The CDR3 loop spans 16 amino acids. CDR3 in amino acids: CASSLEGQGSGETQYF. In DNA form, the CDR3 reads TGTGCCAGCAGCTTGGAGGGACAGGGAAGTGGAGAGACCCAGTACTTC.

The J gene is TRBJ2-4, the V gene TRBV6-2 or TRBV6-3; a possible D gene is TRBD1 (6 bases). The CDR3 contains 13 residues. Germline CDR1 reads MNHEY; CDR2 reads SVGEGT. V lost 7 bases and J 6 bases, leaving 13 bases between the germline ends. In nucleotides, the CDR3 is TGTGCCAGCAAAGGGACACTTGTAAACATTCAGTACTTC. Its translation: CASKGTLVNIQYF.

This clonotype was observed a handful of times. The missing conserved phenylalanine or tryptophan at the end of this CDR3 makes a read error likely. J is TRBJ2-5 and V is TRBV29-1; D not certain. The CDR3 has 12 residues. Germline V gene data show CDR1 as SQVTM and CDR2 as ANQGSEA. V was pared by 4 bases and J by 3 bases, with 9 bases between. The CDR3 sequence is CSVGIAEETQYL. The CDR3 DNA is TGCAGCGTTGGGATAGCAGAAGAGACCCAGTACCTC.

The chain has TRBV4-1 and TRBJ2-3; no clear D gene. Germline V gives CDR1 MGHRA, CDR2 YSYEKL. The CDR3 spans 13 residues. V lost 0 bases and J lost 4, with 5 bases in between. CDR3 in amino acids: CASSQDSADTQYF. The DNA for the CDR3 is TGCGCCAGCAGCCAAGATTCGGCAGATACGCAGTATTTT.

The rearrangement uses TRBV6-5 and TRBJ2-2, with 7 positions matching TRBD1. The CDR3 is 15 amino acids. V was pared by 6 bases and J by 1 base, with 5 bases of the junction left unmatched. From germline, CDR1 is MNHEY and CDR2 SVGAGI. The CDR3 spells CASSPGQMNTGELFF. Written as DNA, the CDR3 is TGTGCCAGCAGCCCGGGACAGATGAACACCGGGGAGCTGTTTTTT.

CDR3 sequence reads: CASSPSWDNEQFF. DNA of the CDR3: TGCGCCAGCAGCCCCTCATGGGACAATGAGCAGTTCTTC. V and J are TRBV4-1 and TRBJ2-1; D is unresolved. Germline CDR1 is MGHRA and CDR2 is YSYEKL. V was cut by 4 bases and J by 5 bases, with 9 bases left in between. The CDR3 is 13 residues long.

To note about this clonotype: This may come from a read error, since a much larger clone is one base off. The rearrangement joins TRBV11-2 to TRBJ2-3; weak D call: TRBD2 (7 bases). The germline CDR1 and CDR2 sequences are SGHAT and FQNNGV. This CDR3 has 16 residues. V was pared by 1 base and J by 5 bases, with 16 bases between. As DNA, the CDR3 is TGTGCCAGCAGCTTAGCAAGGGGGGGGTATGAAGATACGCAGTATTTT. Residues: CASSLARGGYEDTQYF.

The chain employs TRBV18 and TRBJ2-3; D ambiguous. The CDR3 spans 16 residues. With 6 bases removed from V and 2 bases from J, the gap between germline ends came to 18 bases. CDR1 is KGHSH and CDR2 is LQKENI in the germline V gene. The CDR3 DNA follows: TGTGCCAGCTCCCCAAGTCTCGGTGAAACCACAGATACGCAGTATTTT. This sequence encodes CASSPSLGETTDTQYF.

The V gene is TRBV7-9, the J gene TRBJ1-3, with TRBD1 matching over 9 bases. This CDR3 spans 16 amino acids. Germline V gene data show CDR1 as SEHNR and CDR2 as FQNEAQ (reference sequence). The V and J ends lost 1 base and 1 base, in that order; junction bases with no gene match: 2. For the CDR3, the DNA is TGTGCCAGCAGCTTAGGGACAGGGGCATCTGGAAACACCATATATTTT. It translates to CASSLGTGASGNTIYF.

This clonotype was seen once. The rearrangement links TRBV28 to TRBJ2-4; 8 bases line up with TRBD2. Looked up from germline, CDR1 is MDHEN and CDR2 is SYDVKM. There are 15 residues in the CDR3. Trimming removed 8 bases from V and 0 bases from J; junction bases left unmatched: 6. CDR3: CASATGGVAKNIQYF. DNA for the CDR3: TGTGCCAGCGCGACCGGGGGGGTAGCCAAAAACATTCAGTACTTC.